Listed here is a single T cell receptor beta chain. The junction shows a germline mismatch at one end, possibly a read error. These data come from a study of tumor-infiltrating lymphocytes in primary liver carcinoma. Joint extraction of RNA and DNA used roughly 20-33 mg of bulk tissue that was unsorted. Among the patients, all had chronic HBV infection and none had been treated. The CDR3 length is 15 residues. With 500 to 650 ng total RNA as template and a constant-region primer, TCR beta cDNA was made. Construction of TCR beta libraries relied on three successive nested multiplex PCR rounds employing slightly modified ARM-PCR. The first two PCR rounds used TRBV1-TRBV30 forward primers with a C-beta reverse primer, nine to ten cycles each. Each CDR3 protein gets one entry after TCRdb re-called the multiplex PCR reads with MiXCR. The sample consists of 25,000 to 30,000 distinct CDR3 sequences, approximately 78% of them appearing once.

The receptor comes from a middle-aged man with primary liver carcinoma and hepatitis B virus infection. Material for sequencing was liver tumor tissue from sampling region 3. Noted subset: tumor region T3, left-lateral pole. This chain links TRBV12-3 or TRBV12-4 with TRBJ2-5; tentatively, D is TRBD2 (6 bases). CDR3 DNA: TGTGCCAGCAGGGCGGGTGAGCTATCGGGAGAGGCCCAGTACTTC. This codes for CASRAGELSGEAQYF.